This TCR beta chain appears in the sequencing data of a study of blood T cell repertoires in COVID-19. Study summary: Sites in the United States, Italy and Spain provided acute and convalescent COVID-19 samples. PBMCs, B-cell-depleted T cells, or T cells were the source of the cDNA or gDNA that made up the material.

Original methodology: Using reference gene primer amplification, nucleated cell counts were estimated. The data were produced by immunoSEQ multiplex PCR, yet TCRdb's version contains in-frame clones alone and is incomplete. That table supplies the V and J calls and clone size; D and trimming were determined from the DNA. Of under 150,000 clones in the sample, 85% to 90% were seen once. This CDR3 has 14 amino acids. Germline V lookup: CDR1 KGHSH, CDR2 LQKENI. V dropped 2 bases and J dropped 3 bases, with 11 bases sitting between them. The TCR was taken from a man in his fifties with acute or convalescent COVID-19. The rearrangement joins TRBV18 to TRBJ2-7, with D possibly matching TRBD1 (6 bases). Sequences were obtained from peripheral blood. The CDR3 loop is CASSPGRGFYEQYF. The CDR3 DNA reads TGTGCCAGCTCACCAGGCAGGGGATTCTACGAGCAGTACTTC.